A selection of T cell receptor beta chains follows, all from one sample in a study of cytomegalovirus exposure and HLA in healthy donors. The method was immunoSEQ multiplex PCR; TCRdb's version includes in-frame clones alone and lacks a portion of them. The sample lists some 160,000 clones, roughly 83% occurring once. Material: PBMCs. The receptors shown here come from a woman aged 18-29 years in good health and CMV-seronegative. Both conserved end residues are part of each CDR3. The D gene is left open where the match is weak. Where a row states a size, it is once, few, many or the class of an expanded clone; other rows omit it.

cdr3_length: 19
v_call: TRBV5-1
d_call: -
j_call: TRBJ2-6
clone_size: -
cdr3_aa: CASSLVGSAGAIGANVLTF
cdr3_nt: TGCGCCAGCAGCTTGGTAGGCTCGGCGGGGGCTATTGGGGCCAACGTCCTGACTTTC

cdr3_length: 16
v_call: TRBV5-3
d_call: -
j_call: TRBJ1-4
clone_size: -
cdr3_aa: CARSSGLRATNEKLFF
cdr3_nt: TGTGCCAGAAGCTCTGGACTTCGTGCAACTAATGAAAAACTGTTTTTT

cdr3_length: 15
v_call: TRBV6-4
d_call: -
j_call: TRBJ2-5
clone_size: -
cdr3_aa: CASSVPGPTSETQYF
cdr3_nt: TGTGCCAGCAGTGTTCCAGGCCCCACATCAGAGACCCAGTACTTC

cdr3_length: 13
v_call: TRBV7-9
d_call: TRBD1
j_call: TRBJ1-2
clone_size: -
cdr3_aa: CAGYRGQVYGYTF
cdr3_nt: TGTGCCGGCTACAGGGGGCAAGTCTATGGCTACACCTTC

cdr3_length: 14
v_call: TRBV4-1
d_call: TRBD2
j_call: TRBJ2-1
clone_size: -
cdr3_aa: CASSQLSGEGEQFF
cdr3_nt: TGCGCCAGCAGCCAACTTAGTGGGGAGGGTGAGCAGTTCTTC

cdr3_length: 12
v_call: TRBV5-4
d_call: -
j_call: TRBJ2-1
clone_size: -
cdr3_aa: CASSKGGNEQFF
cdr3_nt: TGTGCCAGCAGTAAGGGAGGAAATGAGCAGTTCTTC

cdr3_length: 15
v_call: TRBV2
d_call: -
j_call: TRBJ2-2
clone_size: -
cdr3_aa: CASKLGASNTGELFF
cdr3_nt: TGTGCCAGCAAGTTAGGGGCTTCGAACACCGGGGAGCTGTTTTTT

cdr3_length: 14
v_call: TRBV2
d_call: -
j_call: TRBJ2-7
clone_size: -
cdr3_aa: CASTPIRSSYEQYF
cdr3_nt: TGTGCCAGCACCCCCATAAGGAGCTCCTACGAGCAGTACTTC

cdr3_length: 13
v_call: TRBV5-1
d_call: -
j_call: TRBJ1-1
clone_size: -
cdr3_aa: CASSLTGNTEAFF
cdr3_nt: TGCGCCAGCAGCTTGACTGGGAACACTGAAGCTTTCTTT

cdr3_length: 13
v_call: TRBV6-5
d_call: -
j_call: TRBJ1-2
clone_size: -
cdr3_aa: CASSSDSSYGYTF
cdr3_nt: TGTGCCAGCAGTTCCGACAGTTCCTATGGCTACACCTTC

cdr3_length: 17
v_call: TRBV4-1
d_call: TRBD2
j_call: TRBJ2-5
clone_size: -
cdr3_aa: CASSQVTSGLSWETQYF
cdr3_nt: TGCGCCAGCAGCCAAGTGACTAGCGGCCTTAGTTGGGAGACCCAGTACTTC

cdr3_length: 14
v_call: TRBV6-1
d_call: TRBD2
j_call: TRBJ2-1
clone_size: once
cdr3_aa: CASRGLAGRDEQFF
cdr3_nt: TGTGCCAGCAGAGGTCTAGCGGGGCGGGATGAGCAGTTCTTC

cdr3_length: 15
v_call: TRBV12-5
d_call: TRBD1
j_call: TRBJ2-5
clone_size: -
cdr3_aa: CASGLGQGSQETQYF
cdr3_nt: TGTGCTAGTGGTTTGGGACAGGGAAGCCAAGAGACCCAGTACTTC

cdr3_length: 13
v_call: TRBV7-3
d_call: -
j_call: TRBJ1-2
clone_size: -
cdr3_aa: CASSSLQDYGYTF
cdr3_nt: TGTGCCAGCAGCTCACTACAGGACTATGGCTACACCTTC

cdr3_length: 13
v_call: TRBV19
d_call: -
j_call: TRBJ2-1
clone_size: -
cdr3_aa: CASSIKEGHEQFF
cdr3_nt: TGTGCCAGTAGTATAAAGGAGGGTCATGAGCAGTTCTTC

cdr3_length: 17
v_call: TRBV6-4
d_call: TRBD1
j_call: TRBJ2-6
clone_size: -
cdr3_aa: CASSDSDRGYGANVLTF
cdr3_nt: TGTGCCAGCAGTGACTCGGACAGGGGATATGGGGCCAACGTCCTGACTTTC

cdr3_length: 16
v_call: TRBV5-1
d_call: -
j_call: TRBJ2-1
clone_size: -
cdr3_aa: CASSLYEGLAYNEQFF
cdr3_nt: TGCGCCAGCAGCTTGTACGAGGGACTTGCTTACAATGAGCAGTTCTTC

cdr3_length: 15
v_call: TRBV15
d_call: -
j_call: TRBJ2-5
clone_size: -
cdr3_aa: CATSRARGKQETQYF
cdr3_nt: TGTGCCACCAGCAGAGCTCGAGGGAAACAAGAGACCCAGTACTTC

cdr3_length: 14
v_call: TRBV6-1
d_call: TRBD1
j_call: TRBJ1-3
clone_size: -
cdr3_aa: CASRGQGGGNTIYF
cdr3_nt: TGTGCCAGCAGGGGACAGGGGGGTGGAAACACCATATATTTT

cdr3_length: 16
v_call: TRBV7-9
d_call: -
j_call: TRBJ1-1
clone_size: -
cdr3_aa: CASSSRPRAGNTEAFF
cdr3_nt: TGTGCCAGCAGCTCCCGGCCCAGGGCAGGGAACACTGAAGCTTTCTTT

cdr3_length: 16
v_call: TRBV6-1
d_call: TRBD1
j_call: TRBJ1-2
clone_size: -
cdr3_aa: CASSVTDRGGNYGYTF
cdr3_nt: TGTGCCAGCAGTGTTACAGACAGGGGAGGTAACTATGGCTACACCTTC

cdr3_length: 14
v_call: TRBV19
d_call: TRBD1
j_call: TRBJ1-1
clone_size: once
cdr3_aa: CASSMTGGRTEAFF
cdr3_nt: TGTGCCAGTAGTATGACAGGGGGCCGGACTGAAGCTTTCTTT

cdr3_length: 14
v_call: TRBV18
d_call: -
j_call: TRBJ1-1
clone_size: -
cdr3_aa: CASSPLTGDTEAFF
cdr3_nt: TGTGCCAGCTCACCCCTTACGGGGGACACTGAAGCTTTCTTT

cdr3_length: 16
v_call: TRBV25-1
d_call: TRBD1
j_call: TRBJ2-3
clone_size: -
cdr3_aa: CASSAGDREGTDTQYF
cdr3_nt: TGTGCCAGCAGTGCAGGGGACAGGGAGGGAACAGATACGCAGTATTTT

cdr3_length: 16
v_call: TRBV28
d_call: TRBD1
j_call: TRBJ1-1
clone_size: -
cdr3_aa: CASFPTGVNRNTEAFF
cdr3_nt: TGTGCCAGCTTCCCCACAGGGGTTAACCGGAACACTGAAGCTTTCTTT

cdr3_length: 13
v_call: TRBV15
d_call: TRBD1
j_call: TRBJ1-4
clone_size: once
cdr3_aa: CATSRDRGEKLFF
cdr3_nt: TGTGCCACCAGCAGGGACAGGGGTGAAAAACTGTTTTTT

cdr3_length: 15
v_call: TRBV7-3
d_call: -
j_call: TRBJ2-3
clone_size: -
cdr3_aa: CASSLDGASTDTQYF
cdr3_nt: TGTGCCAGCAGCTTAGACGGAGCTAGCACAGATACGCAGTATTTT

cdr3_length: 15
v_call: TRBV19
d_call: -
j_call: TRBJ1-4
clone_size: few
cdr3_aa: CASSRESATNEKLFF
cdr3_nt: TGTGCCAGTAGTCGGGAGTCTGCAACTAATGAAAAACTGTTTTTT

cdr3_length: 14
v_call: TRBV10-3
d_call: TRBD2
j_call: TRBJ2-7
clone_size: few
cdr3_aa: CAINERGVWREQYF
cdr3_nt: TGTGCCATCAACGAGCGGGGAGTATGGAGGGAGCAGTACTTC

cdr3_length: 16
v_call: TRBV19
d_call: TRBD2
j_call: TRBJ2-5
clone_size: once
cdr3_aa: CASSPINSGGAETQYF
cdr3_nt: TGTGCCAGTAGCCCGATTAATAGCGGGGGGGCGGAGACCCAGTACTTC

cdr3_length: 15
v_call: TRBV2
d_call: TRBD1
j_call: TRBJ1-2
clone_size: -
cdr3_aa: CASSEGETGGDGYTF
cdr3_nt: TGTGCCAGCAGTGAAGGAGAGACAGGGGGCGATGGCTACACCTTC

cdr3_length: 15
v_call: TRBV6-5
d_call: TRBD1
j_call: TRBJ1-5
clone_size: -
cdr3_aa: CASSYGDRVNQPQHF
cdr3_nt: TGTGCCAGCAGTTACGGGGACAGGGTAAATCAGCCCCAGCATTTT

cdr3_length: 14
v_call: TRBV30
d_call: -
j_call: TRBJ1-1
clone_size: -
cdr3_aa: CAWSGRAGLTEAFF
cdr3_nt: TGTGCCTGGAGTGGGAGGGCAGGGCTCACTGAAGCTTTCTTT

cdr3_length: 15
v_call: TRBV7-2
d_call: -
j_call: TRBJ2-7
clone_size: -
cdr3_aa: CASSKGPRVTYEQYF
cdr3_nt: TGTGCCAGCAGCAAAGGCCCCCGGGTCACCTACGAGCAGTACTTC

cdr3_length: 16
v_call: TRBV11-2
d_call: TRBD2
j_call: TRBJ2-7
clone_size: few
cdr3_aa: CASSPLSRRGDYEQYF
cdr3_nt: TGTGCCAGCAGCCCACTTTCGCGGCGGGGGGACTACGAGCAGTACTTC

cdr3_length: 14
v_call: TRBV29-1
d_call: TRBD1
j_call: TRBJ1-2
clone_size: -
cdr3_aa: CSVEGRGLNYGYTF
cdr3_nt: TGCAGCGTTGAAGGCAGGGGGCTGAACTATGGCTACACCTTC

cdr3_length: 14
v_call: TRBV4-2
d_call: -
j_call: TRBJ1-2
clone_size: -
cdr3_aa: CASSQAGQNYGYTF
cdr3_nt: TGTGCCAGCAGCCAAGCAGGACAGAACTATGGCTACACCTTC